This entry features one T cell receptor (beta chain) sequence. Its antigen is undetermined. This entry is derived from a study of Ad26.COV2.S vaccination and SARS-CoV-2 variants. Overall study context: Participant was drawn from the COV1001 Ad26.COV2.S trial arm. Administration of Ad26.COV2.S was intramuscular, either once or twice 56 days apart.

Study results and caveats: Post-vaccination breadth of spike-specific CD8+ and CD4+ T cell responses was reportedly substantial. Vaccine recipients posted higher spike-specific TCR breadth than their placebo counterparts.

Germline lookup yields CDR1 SGHTA and CDR2 FQGNSA. Trimming at V came to 3 bases and at J to 9 bases, leaving 10 bases not matched to a gene. This CDR3 region has 15 residues. The repertoire was sequenced with immunoSEQ multiplex PCR; TCRdb's copy has only in-frame clones and lacks some. This sample has 350,000 to 500,000 clones, with approximately 92% found just once. Described treatment: around 19 received Ad26.COV2.S at low or high dose, single or two shots; about five received placebo; per-sample allocation not given. Samples came from day 63 after the first vaccine or placebo injection. The chain has TRBV7-2 and TRBJ2-7; 11 positions match TRBD2. This clonotype originated in a person between 18 and 60 years old who received the Ad26.COV2.S COVID-19 vaccine or a placebo. The specimen comprised peripheral blood, sampled in a trial of Ad26.COV2.S vaccine versus placebo. CDR3 bases: TGTGCCAGCAGCTTCCTAGCGGGGGGTCTCGGGAGGCAGTACTTC. Its protein is CASSFLAGGLGRQYF.